This T cell receptor (beta chain) derives from a study of T cell changes during pregnancy in multiple sclerosis. Clones were sequenced by immunoSEQ multiplex PCR, and TCRdb holds only the in-frame ones, with some missing. The sample contains about 110,000 clones, approximately 90% of which appear only once. Germline lookup yields CDR1 KGHSH and CDR2 LQKENI. This CDR3 comprises 19 residues. Deletions cut 4 bases from V and 1 base from J, with 25 bases between. Sequences were derived from peripheral blood, sampled in the third trimester of pregnancy. This TCR derives from a female donor with multiple sclerosis, enrolled in a pregnancy study. The V and J genes are TRBV18 and TRBJ2-5, with a weak D call TRBD2 (7 bases). CDR3 in DNA: TGTGCCAGCTCACTTGTCCCCGTGGGGGGGGCGGACCGCCAAGAGACCCAGTACTTC. Protein: CASSLVPVGGADRQETQYF.